Presented here are 23 T cell receptor beta chains from one specimen sequenced in a study of T cells in Graves' hyperthyroidism and ophthalmopathy. Amplification targeted TCR beta CDR3 regions from RNA transcripts. With the HTBI primer set, the TCR CDR3 went through a first round of RT-PCR. MiXCR was run by TCRdb on the multiplex PCR reads, yielding one entry per CDR3 protein. The sample shows hundreds of thousands of distinct CDR3 sequences, approximately 15% of them seen only once. Sequencing was performed on blood. These receptors were obtained from a woman in her thirties or forties with Graves' ophthalmopathy.

The chain has TRBV5-1 and TRBJ2-7; D tentatively reads TRBD1 or TRBD2 (5 bases each). There are 17 residues in the CDR3. With 5 bases removed from V and 1 base from J, the gap between germline ends came to 22 bases. CDR1 is SGHRS, CDR2 YFSETQ, per germline. Here the CDR3 reads CASRPRPGTSGSYEQYF. The CDR3 DNA sequence: TGCGCCAGCAGACCCCGCCCCGGGACCTCGGGTTCCTACGAGCAGTACTTC.

This clonotype was picked up many times. This chain joins TRBV27 and TRBJ1-1; D gene ambiguous. Germline V gene sequence: CDR1 MNHEY, CDR2 SMNVEV (reference sequence). This CDR3 is built from 17 residues. V lost 7 bases and J lost 4, with 25 bases in between. The CDR3 region is CASTPGRGTGGVTEAFF. DNA for the CDR3: TGTGCCAGCACCCCGGGCCGAGGTACCGGTGGGGTCACTGAAGCTTTCTTT.

The rearrangement uses TRBV24-1 and TRBJ2-7, with TRBD2 identical over 8 bases. Germline CDR1 is KGHDR and CDR2 is SFDVKD. The CDR3 has 14 amino acids. The V segment lost 3 bases and the J segment 5 bases; nucleotides outside the gene matches: 5. This chain's CDR3 is CATSDAAGAHEQYF. CDR3 sequence (DNA): TGTGCCACCAGTGATGCAGCGGGAGCCCACGAGCAGTACTTC.

At least ten counts were recorded for this clonotype. J is TRBJ1-2 and V is TRBV7-2, with 8 nucleotides matching TRBD1. The CDR3 extends over 15 amino acids. V lost 1 base, J lost 1 base, and 2 bases stayed unmatched. Looked up from germline, CDR1 is SGHTA and CDR2 is FQGNSA. The DNA of the CDR3 is TGTGCCAGCAGCTTAGGGACAGGGAATAACTATGGCTACACCTTC. Its protein is CASSLGTGNNYGYTF.

This clonotype was picked up many times. This chain uses TRBV30 with TRBJ1-1; 12 bases match TRBD1. Germline V lookup: CDR1 GTSNPN, CDR2 SVGIG (reference sequence). V was clipped by 4 bases and J by 11 bases; unmatched bases: 8. The CDR3 is 13 residues long. The CDR3 loop reads CAWTTGTGGTAFF. The CDR3 coding sequence is TGTGCCTGGACCACGGGGACAGGGGGCACGGCTTTCTTT. Based on the CDR3 plus reference TRBV30 and TRBJ1-1, the full variable domain is SQTIHQWPATLVQPVGSPLSLECTVEGTSNPNLYWYRQAAGRGLQLLFYSVGIGQISSEVPQNLSASRPQDRQFILSSKKLLLSDSGFYLCAWTTGTGGTAFFGQGTRLTVV.

As regards this clonotype: Germline is not matched at one junction end, which may reflect a read error. This rearrangement joins TRBV29-1 to TRBJ2-2; the D call may be TRBD1 or TRBD2 (5 bases each). CDR1 SQVTM and CDR2 ANQGSEA come from the germline V gene. This CDR3 has 12 residues. CDR3 nucleotide sequence: TGCAGCGTTAGGTCCTCTAATGGGGGGCTGTTTTTT. It is translated as CSVRSSNGGLFF.

The sample holds many counts of this clonotype. This chain joins TRBV11-1 and TRBJ2-1; D unclear. This CDR3 is 15 amino acids long. The V gene lost 8 bases and the J gene lost 3 bases, with 17 bases spanning the gap. Germline CDR1 reads SGHAT; CDR2 reads FQDESV (reference sequence). CDR3 DNA sequence: TGTGCCAGCTCCCGGCAAGACCCCATCTACAATGAGCAGTTCTTC. This translates into CASSRQDPIYNEQFF. Drawing the rest from reference TRBV11-1 and TRBJ2-1, the complete variable domain is EAEVAQSPRYKITEKSQAVAFWCDPISGHATLYWYRQILGQGPELLVQFQDESVVDDSQLPKDRFSAERLKGVDSTLKIQPAELGDSAMYLCASSRQDPIYNEQFFGPGTRLTVL.

This clonotype showed up many times. This chain joins TRBV3-1 and TRBJ1-2; 8 nucleotides agree with TRBD1. Germline V CDR1 and CDR2: LGHDT, YNNKEL (reference sequence). This CDR3 comprises 15 residues. With 0 bases clipped from V and 4 bases from J, the junction kept 4 bases outside the gene matches. The CDR3 sequence: CASSQESGGAYGYTF. The CDR3 DNA is TGTGCCAGCAGCCAAGAGTCAGGGGGCGCCTATGGCTACACCTTC.

The chain uses TRBV18 and TRBJ2-7; 7 bases fit TRBD1. The CDR3 covers 15 residues. Trimming took 0 bases from V and 1 from J; bases not matched to a gene: 3. Germline lookup yields CDR1 KGHSH and CDR2 LQKENI. This CDR3 is CASSPPGQISYEQYF. CDR3 in DNA: TGTGCCAGCTCACCACCGGGACAGATTTCCTACGAGCAGTACTTC.

The chain recombines TRBV12-3 or TRBV12-4 with TRBJ2-2; D unresolved. The V end was cut by 6 bases, the J end by 3 bases, with 5 bases between. The CDR3 extends over 12 amino acids. The CDR3 sequence is CASRKDTGELFF. The DNA of the CDR3 is TGTGCCAGCAGAAAGGACACCGGGGAGCTGTTTTTT.

There are many counts of this clonotype. The J gene is TRBJ2-5, the V gene TRBV18; tentatively, D is TRBD2 (5 bases). Trimming took 3 bases from V and 3 from J, leaving 14 bases between them. This CDR3 is built from 15 residues. Germline-derived CDR1 and CDR2 are KGHSH and LQKENI. This CDR3 reads CASSPSVGSEETQYF. The CDR3 DNA sequence: TGTGCCAGCTCACCCTCCGTGGGGAGTGAAGAGACCCAGTACTTC.

V is TRBV10-3 and J is TRBJ1-6; D gene uncertain. The germline V gene encodes CDR1 ENHRY and CDR2 SYGVKD. The V gene lost 3 bases and the J gene lost 7 bases, with 7 bases spanning the gap. The CDR3 has 13 amino acids. The CDR3 nucleotides read TGTGCCATCAGTGAAGGAGAAAATTCACCCCTCCACTTT. Amino acid sequence: CAISEGENSPLHF.

This clonotype was seen many times. V gene TRBV7-2 combines with J gene TRBJ2-5; either TRBD1 or TRBD2 may supply D (5 bases each). The CDR3 contains 15 residues. Between the trimmed V and J ends, which lost 0 bases and 3 bases, there was a span of 11 bases. In germline, CDR1 is SGHTA, CDR2 FQGNSA. The CDR3 is CASSLAPQGEETQYF. The CDR3 DNA is TGTGCCAGCAGCTTAGCTCCCCAGGGAGAAGAGACCCAGTACTTC. Supplemented by reference TRBV7-2 and TRBJ2-5, the full variable domain reads GAGVSQSPSNKVTEKGKDVELRCDPISGHTALYWYRQSLGQGLEFLIYFQGNSAPDKSGLPSDRFSAERTGGSVSTLTIQRTQQEDSAVYLCASSLAPQGEETQYFGPGTRLLVL.

In its sample, this clonotype was seen many times. V gene TRBV27 combines with J gene TRBJ2-2; 10 nucleotides line up with TRBD2. The V and J ends lost 6 bases and 5 bases, in that order; junction bases with no gene match: 6. The CDR3 contains 15 residues. The germline CDR1 and CDR2 sequences are MNHEY and SMNVEV (reference sequence). The CDR3 reads CASRPAGGPTGELFF. DNA of the CDR3: TGTGCCAGCAGGCCAGCGGGAGGGCCAACCGGGGAGCTGTTTTTT.

This clonotype occurred many times. The chain is built from TRBV7-8 and TRBJ1-1; D gene uncertain. The CDR3 is 13 residues long. The V gene's germline CDR1 is SGHVS and CDR2 FQNEAQ. V lost 4 bases to trimming and J lost 1 base, with 7 bases between them. The CDR3 region is CASSSGRNTEAFF. Written as DNA, the CDR3 is TGTGCCAGCAGCTCCGGACGGAACACTGAAGCTTTCTTT.

V gene TRBV6-1 combines with J gene TRBJ1-2, with 8 bases aligning to TRBD1. Per the germline V gene, CDR1 is MNHNS and CDR2 is SASEGT. This CDR3 has 14 residues. V shed 9 bases, J shed 8 bases, and the junction held 14 bases outside the gene matches. The CDR3, as DNA: TGTGCCAGAAGGGGCGGGACAGGTGGTCAAGGCTACACCTTC. Encoded protein: CARRGGTGGQGYTF.

This clonotype was counted many times. The chain is built from TRBV4-3 and TRBJ2-7; D possibly uses TRBD1 or TRBD2 (5 bases each). With 0 bases removed from V and 7 bases from J, the gap between germline ends came to 19 bases. This CDR3 comprises 16 residues. CDR1 and CDR2 (germline): LGHNA, YSLEER. In nucleotides, the CDR3 is TGCGCCAGCAGCCAAGATCGGGCTTCAGGGTGGGGGGAGCAGTACTTC. Translating gives CASSQDRASGWGEQYF.

This clonotype was seen at least ten times. The gene calls are TRBV6-5 and TRBJ2-7, with TRBD2 identical over 10 bases. V shed 0 bases, J shed 2 bases, and the junction held 4 bases outside the gene matches. This CDR3 comprises 16 residues. Germline V gene lookup returns CDR1 MNHEY and CDR2 SVGAGI. CDR3 amino acids: CASSYSGLALAYEQYF. CDR3 sequence (DNA): TGTGCCAGCAGTTACTCGGGACTAGCGCTCGCCTACGAGCAGTACTTC.

The V gene is TRBV6-5, the J gene TRBJ2-7, with 9 bases aligning to TRBD2. CDR3 length: 15 amino acids. Germline CDR1 MNHEY, CDR2 SVGAGI. V lost 3 bases and J lost 5; bases outside the gene matches: 8. This CDR3 reads CASSYLGLAQHEQYF. The CDR3 region has the DNA TGTGCCAGCAGTTATTTGGGACTAGCACAACACGAGCAGTACTTC.

The J gene is TRBJ1-2, the V gene TRBV2, with 7 bases identical to TRBD1. Unmatched junction bases numbered 9, after V lost 11 bases and J lost 6 bases. The CDR3 runs 12 residues. CDR1 and CDR2 (germline): SNHLY, FYNNEI. The CDR3 coding sequence is TGTGCCGGAATGACAGGGCGGGATGGCTACACCTTC. Amino acids: CAGMTGRDGYTF.

This clonotype was found many times. The chain employs TRBV4-2 and TRBJ2-7, with D perhaps matching TRBD1 (5 bases). Looked up from germline, CDR1 is LGHNA and CDR2 is YNFKEQ. CDR3 length equals 15 residues. The germline V and J ends were trimmed by 2 bases and 3 bases, with 14 bases remaining between them. Here the CDR3 reads CASSQIKGFGYEQYF. For the CDR3, the DNA is TGTGCCAGCAGCCAAATAAAGGGGTTCGGCTACGAGCAGTACTTC.

A few counts support this clonotype. V gene TRBV29-1 combines with J gene TRBJ2-3; D call uncertain. V lost 3 bases to trimming and J lost 0 bases, with 4 bases between them. The CDR3 loop spans 12 amino acids. Germline values: CDR1 SQVTM, CDR2 ANQGSEA. CDR3 sequence reads: CSVDQSTDTQYF. The CDR3 DNA sequence: TGCAGCGTTGACCAGAGCACAGATACGCAGTATTTT.

This clonotype occurred many times. This chain uses TRBV27 with TRBJ2-7; D unresolved. CDR1 is MNHEY, CDR2 SMNVEV, per germline (reference sequence). V was cut by 4 bases and J by 3 bases, with 10 bases left in between. The CDR3 sequence is 13 residues long. CDR3 sequence reads: CASSSGGRYEQYF. Written as DNA, the CDR3 is TGTGCCAGCAGTTCAGGTGGACGCTACGAGCAGTACTTC.